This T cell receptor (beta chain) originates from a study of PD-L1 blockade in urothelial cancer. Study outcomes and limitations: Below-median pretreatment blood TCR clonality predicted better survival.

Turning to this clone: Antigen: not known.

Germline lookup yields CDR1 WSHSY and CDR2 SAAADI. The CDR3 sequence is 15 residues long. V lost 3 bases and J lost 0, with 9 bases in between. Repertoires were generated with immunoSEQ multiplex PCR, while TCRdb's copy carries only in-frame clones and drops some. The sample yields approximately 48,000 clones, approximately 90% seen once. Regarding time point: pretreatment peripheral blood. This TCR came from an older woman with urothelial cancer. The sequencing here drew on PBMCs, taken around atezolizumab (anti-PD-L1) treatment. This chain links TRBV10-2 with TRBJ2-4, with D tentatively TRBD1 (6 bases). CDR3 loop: CASSDPGVAKNIQYF. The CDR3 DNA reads TGCGCCAGCAGTGACCCAGGGGTAGCCAAAAACATTCAGTACTTC.